The 12 T cell receptor beta chains reported below all come from one sample, sequenced in a study of OX40 agonist ivuxolimab in advanced cancers. Measured with immunoSEQ multiplex PCR; TCRdb has only the in-frame clones, and not every one. The profile covers roughly 46,000 clones, with 70% to 90% appearing a single time and approximately 12% taken by the ten largest. The sequences come from CD4+ or CD8+ T cells sorted from blood, collected in a trial of the OX40 agonist ivuxolimab. The receptors here all came from an adult with an advanced solid tumor such as melanoma, head and neck, liver or kidney cancer.

The chain carries TRBV7-3 and TRBJ2-1; perhaps TRBD2 as D (5 bases). The CDR3 runs to 18 residues. Deletions cut 2 bases from V and 6 bases from J, with 23 bases between. In germline, CDR1 is SGHTA, CDR2 FQGTGA. CDR3 protein: CASSLPPGGVRDFNEQFF. The CDR3 nucleotides read TGTGCCAGCAGCTTACCCCCCGGAGGAGTTCGGGATTTCAATGAGCAGTTCTTC.

As DNA, the CDR3 is TGTGCCAGCAGCGTCGGACTAGCGGGAGACAGCTCCTACAATGAGCAGTTCTTC. This encodes CASSVGLAGDSSYNEQFF. The chain links TRBV9 to TRBJ2-1, with 13 bases fitting TRBD2. Unmatched junction bases numbered 5, after V lost 2 bases and J lost 0 bases. Germline V lookup: CDR1 SGDLS, CDR2 YYNGEE. The CDR3 has 18 amino acids.

J is TRBJ2-2 and V is TRBV7-2; TRBD1 is a possible D gene (8 bases). CDR3 size: 15 residues. Looked up from germline, CDR1 is SGHTA and CDR2 is FQGNSA. The V and J ends lost 2 bases and 5 bases respectively, with 12 bases between them. The DNA of the CDR3 is TGTGCCAGCAGCTTATACAGGGGGGGAACCGGGGAGCTGTTTTTT. This translates into CASSLYRGGTGELFF.

V and J are TRBV5-6 and TRBJ1-6; TRBD1 aligns across 7 bases. The CDR3 has 13 residues. Germline loops: CDR1 SGHDT, CDR2 YYEEEE. J gave up 13 bases and V 0 bases, and 4 bases lay outside the gene matches. CDR3 DNA: TGTGCCAGCAGCTTGGTGACAGGGACCCCCCTCCACTTT. Its translation is CASSLVTGTPLHF.

The V call is TRBV5-6, the J call TRBJ1-3; possibly TRBD1 for D (5 bases). V was trimmed by 4 bases and J by 2 bases, leaving 13 bases between them. There are 15 residues in the CDR3. Germline V gene lookup returns CDR1 SGHDT and CDR2 YYEEEE. CDR3 loop: CASSPGTWAGNTIYF. DNA for the CDR3: TGTGCCAGCAGCCCTGGGACGTGGGCTGGAAACACCATATATTTT.

This sequence joins TRBV28 and TRBJ2-1; 9 bases are a match to TRBD2. This CDR3 comprises 16 residues. CDR1 and CDR2 from the germline V gene are MDHEN and SYDVKM. The trim removed 4 bases at V and 8 bases at J, leaving 12 bases unmatched. CDR3 amino acids: CASSSVTSGPADEQFF. CDR3 nucleotide sequence: TGTGCCAGCAGTTCCGTGACTAGCGGCCCCGCTGATGAGCAGTTCTTC.

This sequence joins TRBV27 and TRBJ2-7, with 8 bases aligning to TRBD2. Germline trimming cut 2 bases from V and 3 bases from J; bases unmatched to any gene: 3. The CDR3 is 14 amino acids. Germline V gene lookup returns CDR1 MNHEY and CDR2 SMNVEV (reference sequence). CDR3 nucleotides: TGTGCCAGCAGTTTAAGCGGGAGTCTCTACGAGCAGTACTTC. It is translated as CASSLSGSLYEQYF.

This chain links TRBV28 with TRBJ2-3; 9 bases line up with TRBD2. V shed 5 bases and J 5 bases; nucleotides not matched to a gene: 17. The V gene's germline CDR1 is MDHEN and CDR2 SYDVKM. The CDR3 loop spans 18 amino acids. This CDR3 reads CASSPPPGASGERDTQYF. DNA of the CDR3: TGTGCCAGCAGTCCCCCCCCAGGCGCTAGCGGGGAACGAGATACGCAGTATTTT.

The CDR3 loop reads CASSISGSPTGELFF. The CDR3 coding sequence is TGCGCCAGCAGCATTAGCGGGAGTCCCACCGGGGAGCTGTTTTTT. This chain joins TRBV5-1 and TRBJ2-2; TRBD2 agrees at 9 bases. Germline CDR1 reads SGHRS; CDR2 reads YFSETQ. The J segment lost 4 bases and the V segment lost 4 bases, leaving 5 bases of the junction unmatched. The CDR3 spans 15 residues.

V and J are TRBV7-9 and TRBJ1-2, with TRBD1 matching over 9 bases. There are 17 residues in the CDR3. The V gene end was trimmed by 1 base and the J gene end by 8 bases; junction bases not matched to a gene: 14. Germline CDR1 is SEHNR and CDR2 is FQNEAQ (reference sequence). The CDR3: CASSLVFAETGGMGYTF. For the CDR3, the DNA is TGTGCCAGCAGCTTAGTTTTTGCGGAGACAGGGGGTATGGGCTACACCTTC.

The rearrangement joins TRBV28 to TRBJ1-6; 9 bases align to TRBD1. The V and J ends lost 6 bases and 9 bases, in that order; junction bases with no gene match: 6. The CDR3 has 14 amino acids. Germline values: CDR1 MDHEN, CDR2 SYDVKM. In nucleotides, the CDR3 is TGTGCCAGCAGAATGGACAGGGGATTTTCACCCCTCCACTTT. Amino acid sequence: CASRMDRGFSPLHF. The full variable domain, rest sourced from reference TRBV28 and TRBJ1-6, is DVKVTQSSRYLVKRTGEKVFLECVQDMDHENMFWYRQDPGLGLRLIYFSYDVKMKEKGDIPEGYSVSREKKERFSLILESASTNQTSMYLCASRMDRGFSPLHFGNGTRLTVT.

The chain couples TRBV27 to TRBJ2-7; D may be TRBD1 (5 bases). This CDR3 is 13 amino acids long. Germline lookup yields CDR1 MNHEY and CDR2 SMNVEV (reference sequence). V shed 4 bases and J shed 2 bases, with 9 bases lying between them. The CDR3 protein is CASSSGPPYEQYF. CDR3 sequence (DNA): TGTGCCAGCAGTTCAGGGCCGCCCTACGAGCAGTACTTC.